The 10 T cell receptor beta chains listed next were all sequenced from one sample in a study of blood T cells in healthy people across ages (dated by TCRdb to about 2015). Libraries were built with 5' RACE. Sequenced using an Illumina HiSeq 2500. A second PCR of roughly 6 to 11 cycles was run with a J-beta primer mix and a sample-barcoded 5' primer. The public reads were reprocessed in TCRdb via fastp at Q25 and MiXCR, keeping in-frame beta chains. Each CDR3 protein gets just one entry, which takes the most common genes and DNA from the rows behind it. The sample includes hundreds of thousands of distinct CDR3 sequences, with about 28% observed a single time. About 18% of the sample is held by the ten biggest clonotypes. Sequenced material: blood. The receptors here all came from a woman of 80 years or more in good health.

Ten or more counts support this clonotype. The chain recombines TRBV6-2 or TRBV6-3 with TRBJ2-3; D ambiguous. CDR3 length: 11 residues. Germline V lookup: CDR1 MNHEY, CDR2 SVGEGT. The V gene lost 6 bases and the J gene lost 12 bases, with 13 bases spanning the gap. CDR3 protein: CASSQGPFQYF. The CDR3 DNA follows: TGTGCCAGCAGCCAAGGCCCATTCCAGTATTTT.

This clonotype was seen more than once but under ten times. The chain carries TRBV9 and TRBJ2-1; TRBD2 agrees at 12 bases. This CDR3 is 15 amino acids long. V lost 2 bases, J lost 9 bases, and 6 bases stayed unmatched. In germline, CDR1 is SGDLS, CDR2 YYNGEE. CDR3 in DNA: TGTGCCAGCAGCGTTACTAGCGGGGGGACTGCTGAGCAGTTCTTC. Protein product: CASSVTSGGTAEQFF. The full variable domain, in which reference TRBV9 and TRBJ2-1 provide the parts outside the CDR3, is DSGVTQTPKHLITATGQRVTLRCSPRSGDLSVYWYQQSLDQGLQFLIQYYNGEERAKGNILERFSAQQFPDLHSELNLSSLELGDSALYFCASSVTSGGTAEQFFGPGTRLTVL.

In its sample, this clonotype was seen a few times. The chain joins TRBV12-3 or TRBV12-4 to TRBJ1-1; tentatively, D is TRBD1 (5 bases). V lost 4 bases and J 1 base, leaving 10 bases between the germline ends. The CDR3 is 14 amino acids. The CDR3 spells CASSSTVRNTEAFF. The CDR3, as DNA: TGTGCCAGCAGTTCGACAGTCAGGAACACTGAAGCTTTCTTT.

In its sample, this clonotype was seen once. The junction shows a germline mismatch at one end, possibly a read error. The chain employs TRBV3-1 and TRBJ2-2, with a possible D match to TRBD2 (5 bases). The length of the CDR3 is 14 residues. CDR1 is LGHDT, CDR2 YNNKEL, per germline (reference sequence). The CDR3: CASSLLVAYGERFF. The CDR3 DNA follows: TGTGCCAGCAGCCTACTAGTGGCCTACGGGGAGCGGTTTTTT.

This clonotype was recorded at least ten times. J is TRBJ2-3 and V is TRBV20-1, with a weak D call TRBD2 (6 bases). Germline loops: CDR1 DFQATT, CDR2 SNEGSKA (reference sequence). Trimming removed 0 bases at V and 0 bases at J, with 19 bases between. The CDR3 consists of 18 residues. The CDR3 loop reads CSAREGVWRGSSTDTQYF. DNA for the CDR3: TGCAGTGCTAGAGAGGGGGTTTGGCGGGGATCTAGCACAGATACGCAGTATTTT.

This clonotype was seen at least ten times. The chain uses TRBV20-1 and TRBJ2-7, with 8 nucleotides matching TRBD2. With V trimmed by 5 bases and J by 4 bases, 10 bases remained unmatched. Germline V gene sequence: CDR1 DFQATT, CDR2 SNEGSKA (reference sequence). There are 14 residues in the CDR3. The CDR3, as DNA: TGCAGTGCTCGACCTGCCAGCGGGGGTTACGAGCAGTACTTC. Translated, it gives CSARPASGGYEQYF.

Details on this clonotype: Given a much more abundant clone one base away, this may be a read error. The chain combines TRBV4-2 with TRBJ2-3; D unclear. This CDR3 comprises 14 residues. Trimming shortened V by 0 bases and J by 10 bases, and 14 bases separated the two germline ends. Germline V gene sequence: CDR1 LGHNA, CDR2 YNFKEQ. CDR3 amino acids: CASSQEPGSDAQYF. The CDR3 region has the DNA TGTGCCAGCAGCCAAGAACCGGGTTCGGATGCGCAGTATTTT.

V usage is TRBV6-5 and J usage is TRBJ1-1; 8 bases line up with TRBD1. V lost 6 bases to trimming and J lost 4 bases; unmatched junction nucleotides: 10. CDR1 and CDR2 from the germline V gene are MNHEY and SVGAGI. The CDR3 runs 15 residues. This CDR3 is CASSQSGTGTTEAFF. Here the CDR3 DNA reads TGTGCCAGCAGCCAATCCGGGACAGGAACCACTGAAGCTTTCTTT.

This clonotype was counted ten times or more. Being one base from a much bigger clone, this may be a read error. The chain carries TRBV12-3 or TRBV12-4 and TRBJ1-5; maybe TRBD1 (5 bases). Trimming left V 4 bases short and J 1 base short, with 8 bases between. CDR3 length equals 14 residues. The DNA of the CDR3 is TGTGCCAGCAGTTGCGGGGCAAGCAATCAGCCCCAGCATTTT. Translated, it gives CASSCGASNQPQHF.

J is TRBJ2-6 and V is TRBV14, with D uncertain. Trimming pared 3 bases from V and 3 bases from J, leaving 6 bases between. CDR3 length: 14 amino acids. Per germline, CDR1 SGHDN and CDR2 FVKESK. The CDR3 spells CASSQGFGANVLTF. The CDR3 nucleotides read TGTGCCAGCAGCCAGGGGTTTGGGGCCAACGTCCTGACTTTC.